Given below is one T cell receptor beta chain in context. Its antigen is still unknown. The entry originates in a study of cytomegalovirus exposure and HLA in healthy donors. Study-wide points: Available immune exposure information covered CMV serostatus only.

The PCR employed 60 Vbeta primers together with 13 Jbeta primers. TCRdb's table, derived via immunoSEQ multiplex PCR, lists solely in-frame clones and lacks some. The sample includes about 160,000 clones, 82% of them seen just once. Sequenced material: PBMCs. The sequence derives from a girl aged 2 to 9 in good health and CMV-seropositive.

CDR3 amino acids: CASSLGGADTQYF. Here the CDR3 DNA reads TGTGCCAGCAGCTTAGGGGGGGCAGATACGCAGTATTTT. The chain combines TRBV7-3 with TRBJ2-3, with 7 bases lining up with TRBD2. The junction had 0 bases not matched to a gene; V was cut back by 2 bases and J by 4 bases. This CDR3 comprises 13 residues. Germline CDR1 is SGHTA and CDR2 is FQGTGA. Together with reference TRBV7-3 and TRBJ2-3, the CDR3 gives the full variable domain: GAGVSQTPSNKVTEKGKYVELRCDPISGHTALYWYRQSLGQGPEFLIYFQGTGAADDSGLPNDRFFAVRPEGSVSTLKIQRTERGDSAVYLCASSLGGADTQYFGPGTRLTVL.